Listed here are 13 T cell receptor beta chains from one sample, sequenced in a study of blood T cell repertoires in COVID-19. Data came from immunoSEQ multiplex PCR; TCRdb stores just in-frame clones and leaves some out. This sample has about 30,000 clones; 75% to 85% occur once, and the top ten carry approximately 6.3%. Input material: peripheral blood. The receptors shown here come from a man in his 60s with active COVID-19.

In its sample, this clone was seen once. The chain uses TRBV4-1 and TRBJ2-1, with D possibly matching TRBD2 (6 bases). V was shortened by 0 bases and J by 4 bases, with 13 bases between the two germline ends. CDR3 length: 16 amino acids. The germline V gene encodes CDR1 MGHRA and CDR2 YSYEKL. CDR3 sequence reads: CASSQETGVGYNEQFF. DNA for the CDR3: TGCGCCAGCAGCCAAGAAACGGGAGTGGGATACAATGAGCAGTTCTTC.

The chain carries TRBV28 and TRBJ1-2, with 10 bases identical to TRBD1. Germline V gene data show CDR1 as MDHEN and CDR2 as SYDVKM. With V trimmed by 4 bases and J by 8 bases, 10 bases remained unmatched. The CDR3 has 15 residues. Here the CDR3 DNA reads TGTGCCAGCAGTTCTCCGGGACAGGGGAGGTTCGGCTACACCTTC. Its protein is CASSSPGQGRFGYTF.

This chain links TRBV7-2 with TRBJ1-1; a weak D match, TRBD1 (6 bases). The V end lost 2 bases, the J end lost 5 bases, and 24 bases lay between the germline ends. Germline values: CDR1 SGHTA, CDR2 FQGNSA. The length of the CDR3 is 18 residues. The CDR3 reads CASSLRGAGGGQVTEAFF. CDR3 in DNA: TGTGCCAGCAGCTTAAGGGGAGCTGGCGGGGGGCAGGTTACTGAAGCTTTCTTT.

This chain connects TRBV21-1 to TRBJ2-5; no check of the table's D call, TRBD2, against the DNA was made. TRBV21-1 is termed a pseudogene. The CDR3 covers 16 residues. CDR3 sequence: CASSKAGPSGKETQYF. The CDR3 DNA follows: TGTGCCAGCAGCAAAGCTGGGCCTAGCGGGAAGGAGACCCAGTACTTC.

This chain uses TRBV18 with TRBJ2-1, with 14 bases identical to TRBD2. Unmatched junction bases numbered 3, after V lost 1 base and J lost 7 bases. Germline V gene data show CDR1 as KGHSH and CDR2 as LQKENI. The CDR3 consists of 16 residues. CDR3 nucleotides: TGTGCCAGCTCACCACTGGGACTAGCGGGAGCAAATGAGCAGTTCTTC. Amino acids: CASSPLGLAGANEQFF.

The chain uses TRBV28 and TRBJ2-7; D possibly corresponds to TRBD2 (6 bases). CDR1 and CDR2 (germline): MDHEN, SYDVKM. Trimming cost V 4 bases and J 5 bases, with 15 bases left between them. This CDR3 spans 14 amino acids. CDR3 protein: CASSSPGLLDEQYF. CDR3 sequence (DNA): TGTGCCAGCAGTTCTCCGGGACTCCTAGACGAGCAGTACTTC.

This chain joins TRBV7-8 and TRBJ2-3, with D possibly being TRBD1 (5 bases). Germline CDR1 is SGHVS and CDR2 is FQNEAQ. The CDR3 has 15 residues. V gave up 5 bases and J gave up 0 bases, with 12 bases separating them. Here the CDR3 reads CASSRDRSSTDTQYF. In DNA form, the CDR3 reads TGTGCCAGCAGCCGAGACAGAAGTAGCACAGATACGCAGTATTTT.

This chain links TRBV18 with TRBJ1-6; D might be TRBD1 (6 bases). This CDR3 has 14 residues. Germline-derived CDR1 and CDR2 are KGHSH and LQKENI. Trimming cost V 6 bases and J 6 bases, with 12 bases left between them. CDR3 region: CASSGQKINSPLHF. The CDR3 region has the DNA TGTGCCAGCTCCGGACAGAAAATTAATTCACCCCTCCACTTT.

The CDR3 is CASSFNRGREQYF. In nucleotides, the CDR3 is TGTGCCAGCAGCTTTAACAGGGGGCGTGAGCAGTACTTC. The chain links TRBV11-2 to TRBJ2-7; the match to TRBD1 covers 9 bases. Germline trimming cut 3 bases from V and 7 bases from J; bases unmatched to any gene: 4. CDR1 and CDR2 (germline): SGHAT, FQNNGV. CDR3 length equals 13 residues. The whole variable domain, filled in from reference TRBV11-2 and TRBJ2-7, reads EAGVAQSPRYKIIEKRQSVAFWCNPISGHATLYWYQQILGQGPKLLIQFQNNGVVDDSQLPKDRFSAERLKGVDSTLKIQPAKLEDSAVYLCASSFNRGREQYFGPGTRLTVT.

This chain's CDR3 is CASSSTTGFGYEQYF. The CDR3 region has the DNA TGTGCCAGCAGTTCCACTACAGGGTTCGGCTACGAGCAGTACTTC. The V gene is TRBV6-2 or TRBV6-3, the J gene TRBJ2-7; TRBD1 might be the D (6 bases). The CDR3 extends over 15 amino acids. Germline CDR1 and CDR2: MNHEY and SVGEGT. Between the trimmed V and J ends, which lost 4 bases and 3 bases, there was a span of 16 bases.

The chain joins TRBV6-1 to TRBJ2-5; D might be TRBD2 (5 bases). The CDR3 covers 13 residues. Germline CDR1 is MNHNS and CDR2 is SASEGT. V was cut by 0 bases and J by 6 bases, with 8 bases left in between. In nucleotides, the CDR3 is TGTGCCAGCAGTGAAGCGTGGGAGAAGACCCAGTACTTC. As protein: CASSEAWEKTQYF.

This clone was detected only once. The V call is TRBV19, the J call TRBJ2-1; perhaps TRBD1 as D (6 bases). V lost 5 bases, J lost 1 base, and 12 bases lay in between. Per the germline V gene, CDR1 is LNHDA and CDR2 is SQIVND (reference sequence). The CDR3 runs 15 residues. CDR3 DNA sequence: TGTGCCAGTAGTGGAAGGGGGTCTTCCTACAATGAGCAGTTCTTC. Its protein product is CASSGRGSSYNEQFF.

The chain joins TRBV4-2 to TRBJ2-5, with 7 positions matching TRBD1. Germline V gives CDR1 LGHNA, CDR2 YNFKEQ. The CDR3 runs 15 residues. J was trimmed by 1 base and V by 3 bases; bases with no gene match: 5. The CDR3 DNA reads as TGTGCCAGCAGCCAGGTCGGGACAGCCCAAGAGACCCAGTACTTC. Residues: CASSQVGTAQETQYF.